Presented here are 7 T cell receptor beta chains from one specimen sequenced in a study of blood T cell repertoires in COVID-19. The assay was immunoSEQ multiplex PCR, and TCRdb's table has in-frame clones only and misses some. The table records roughly 120,000 clones, 60% to 85% of them present only once. What was sequenced was peripheral blood. The receptors here all came from a man in his 70s with acute or convalescent COVID-19.

Points on this clone: The sample has other DNA sequences that encode this CDR3 too. V gene TRBV12-3 or TRBV12-4 combines with J gene TRBJ1-1, with TRBD1 matching over 8 bases. V was pared by 5 bases and J by 4 bases, with 3 bases of the junction left unmatched. CDR3 length equals 13 residues. CDR3 sequence reads: CASSRQGSTEAFF. The DNA for the CDR3 is TGTGCCAGCAGTCGACAGGGGAGCACTGAAGCTTTCTTT.

The chain links TRBV4-2 to TRBJ2-7, with TRBD2 matching over 8 bases. The J segment lost 3 bases and the V segment lost 4 bases, leaving 8 bases of the junction unmatched. There are 15 residues in the CDR3. From germline, CDR1 is LGHNA and CDR2 YNFKEQ. CDR3 nucleotide sequence: TGTGCCAGCAGCCCACAGCGGGGGCGATTCTACGAGCAGTACTTC. Protein product: CASSPQRGRFYEQYF.

CDR3 DNA sequence: TGTGCCAGCAGTGAAATCTTCAGGGCCGACGATGGCTACACCTTC. This codes for CASSEIFRADDGYTF. This chain joins TRBV6-1 and TRBJ1-2; tentatively, D is TRBD1 (5 bases). Looked up from germline, CDR1 is MNHNS and CDR2 is SASEGT. Trimming took 2 bases from V and 6 from J, leaving 16 bases between them. There are 15 residues in the CDR3.

V and J are TRBV9 and TRBJ2-2; 8 bases fit TRBD2. The CDR3 extends over 15 amino acids. The V gene end was trimmed by 0 bases and the J gene end by 4 bases; junction bases not matched to a gene: 2. The germline gives CDR1 SGDLS, CDR2 YYNGEE. The CDR3 bases are TGTGCCAGCAGCGTAGTGGCGGGGGGCACCGGGGAGCTGTTTTTT. Its translation is CASSVVAGGTGELFF.

This clone came up once. The chain recombines TRBV12-5 with TRBJ2-7, with D unresolved. There are 14 residues in the CDR3. The germline V gene has CDR1 LGHNT and CDR2 FRNRAP. V was trimmed by 6 bases and J by 2 bases, leaving 14 bases between them. CDR3 coding DNA: TGTGCTAGTGGGCGACCCGACGGAGCCTACGAGCAGTACTTC. Protein: CASGRPDGAYEQYF.

This clone is a singleton in its sample. This sequence joins TRBV10-3 and TRBJ2-4, with D perhaps TRBD2 (5 bases). The CDR3 consists of 14 residues. Germline V gene lookup returns CDR1 ENHRY and CDR2 SYGVKD. Trimming took 6 bases from V and 9 from J, leaving 18 bases between them. The CDR3 region has the DNA TGTGCCATCAGGGACGAGGGATTTGGAAGCATTCAGTACTTC. This translates into CAIRDEGFGSIQYF.

The chain is built from TRBV6-5 and TRBJ2-7; 10 bases are a match to TRBD1. V lost 7 bases to trimming and J lost 3 bases; unmatched junction nucleotides: 6. This CDR3 contains 14 residues. Germline assignment: CDR1 MNHEY and CDR2 SVGAGI. The CDR3, as DNA: TGTGCCAGCACCCCGGGACAGGGGCACTACGAGCAGTACTTC. Its translation is CASTPGQGHYEQYF.